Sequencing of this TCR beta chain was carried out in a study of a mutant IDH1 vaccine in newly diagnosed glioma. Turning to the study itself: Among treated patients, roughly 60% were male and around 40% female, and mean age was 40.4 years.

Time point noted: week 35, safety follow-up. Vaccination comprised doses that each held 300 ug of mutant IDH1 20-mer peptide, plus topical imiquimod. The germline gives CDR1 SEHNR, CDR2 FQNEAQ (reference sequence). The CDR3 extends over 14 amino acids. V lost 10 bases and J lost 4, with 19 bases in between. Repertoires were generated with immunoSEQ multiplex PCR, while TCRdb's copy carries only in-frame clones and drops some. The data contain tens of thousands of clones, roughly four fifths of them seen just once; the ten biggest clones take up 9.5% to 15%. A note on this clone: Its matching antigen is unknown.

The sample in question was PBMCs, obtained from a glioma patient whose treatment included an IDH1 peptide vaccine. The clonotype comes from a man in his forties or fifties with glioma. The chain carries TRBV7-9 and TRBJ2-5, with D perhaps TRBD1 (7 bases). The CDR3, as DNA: TGTGCCACCCGGACAGGAGGGGGTAGAGAGACCCAGTACTTC. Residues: CATRTGGGRETQYF.